This T cell receptor beta chain emerged from a study of shared clonotypes between healthy human individuals. CDR3 length: 15 amino acids. The V end was cut by 4 bases, the J end by 4 bases, with 16 bases between. The V gene's germline CDR1 is MNHEY and CDR2 SMNVEV (reference sequence). Some clones are missing from TCRdb's copy, which holds only in-frame ones; the method was immunoSEQ multiplex PCR. The data contain around 720,000 clones, 60% to 75% of them singletons. The rearrangement links TRBV27 to TRBJ1-1; D is possibly TRBD1 (6 bases). Material for sequencing was memory CD4+ T cells sorted from blood. Subset defined: CD45RA-negative fraction. The sequence derives from a woman in her twenties or thirties in good health. This CDR3 reads CASSYKQGASTEAFF. The CDR3 nucleotides read TGTGCCAGCAGTTATAAACAGGGAGCGAGCACTGAAGCTTTCTTT.